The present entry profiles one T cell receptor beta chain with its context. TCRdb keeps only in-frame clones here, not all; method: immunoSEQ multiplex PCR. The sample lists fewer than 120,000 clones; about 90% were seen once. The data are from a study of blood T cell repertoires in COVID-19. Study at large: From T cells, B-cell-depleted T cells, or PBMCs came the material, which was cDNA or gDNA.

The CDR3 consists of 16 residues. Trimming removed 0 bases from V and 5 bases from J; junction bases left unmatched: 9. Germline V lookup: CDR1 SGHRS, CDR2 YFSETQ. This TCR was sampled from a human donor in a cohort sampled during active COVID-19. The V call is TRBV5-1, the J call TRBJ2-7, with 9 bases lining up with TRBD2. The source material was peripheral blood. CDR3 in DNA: TGCGCCAGCAGCTTGGGTGTTGCGGGAGGGACCCACGAGCAGTACTTC. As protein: CASSLGVAGGTHEQYF.